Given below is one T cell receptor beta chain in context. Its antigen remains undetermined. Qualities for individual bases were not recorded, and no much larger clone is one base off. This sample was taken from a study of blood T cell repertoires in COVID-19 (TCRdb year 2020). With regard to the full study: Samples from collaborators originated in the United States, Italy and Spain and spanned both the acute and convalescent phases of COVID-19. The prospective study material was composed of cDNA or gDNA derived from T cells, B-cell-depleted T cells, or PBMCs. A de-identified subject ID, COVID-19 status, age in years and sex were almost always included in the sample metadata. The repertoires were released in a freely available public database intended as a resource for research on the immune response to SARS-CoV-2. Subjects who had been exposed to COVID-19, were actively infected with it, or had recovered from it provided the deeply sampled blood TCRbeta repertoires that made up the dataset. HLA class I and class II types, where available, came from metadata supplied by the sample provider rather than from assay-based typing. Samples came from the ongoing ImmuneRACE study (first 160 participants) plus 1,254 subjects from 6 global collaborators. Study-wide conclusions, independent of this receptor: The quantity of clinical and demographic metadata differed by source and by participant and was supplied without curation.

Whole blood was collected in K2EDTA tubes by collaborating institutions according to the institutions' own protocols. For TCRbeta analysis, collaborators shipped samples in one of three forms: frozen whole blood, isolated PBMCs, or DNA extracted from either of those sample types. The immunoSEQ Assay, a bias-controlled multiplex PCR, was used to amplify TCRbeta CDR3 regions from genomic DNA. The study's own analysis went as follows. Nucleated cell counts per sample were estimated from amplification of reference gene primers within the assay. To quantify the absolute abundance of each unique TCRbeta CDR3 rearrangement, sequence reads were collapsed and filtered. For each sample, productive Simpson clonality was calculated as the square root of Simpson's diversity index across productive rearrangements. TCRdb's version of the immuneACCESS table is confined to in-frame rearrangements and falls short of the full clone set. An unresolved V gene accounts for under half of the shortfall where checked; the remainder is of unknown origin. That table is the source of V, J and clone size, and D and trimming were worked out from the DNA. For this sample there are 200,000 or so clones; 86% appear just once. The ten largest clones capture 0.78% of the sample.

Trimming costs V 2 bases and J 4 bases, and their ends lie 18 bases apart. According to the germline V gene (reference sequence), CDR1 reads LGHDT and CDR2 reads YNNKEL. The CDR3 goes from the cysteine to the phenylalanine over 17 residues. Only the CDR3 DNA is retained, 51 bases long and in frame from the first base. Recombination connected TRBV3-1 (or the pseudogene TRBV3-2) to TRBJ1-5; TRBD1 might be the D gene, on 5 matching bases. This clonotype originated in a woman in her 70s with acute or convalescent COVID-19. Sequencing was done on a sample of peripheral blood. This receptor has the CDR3 CASSQSELGGRNQPQHF. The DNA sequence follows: TGTGCCAGCAGCCAATCTGAGTTGGGGGGACGGAATCAGCCCCAGCATTTT.